These 25 T cell receptor beta chains came from one sample sequenced in a study of blood T cells in healthy people across ages. Using a J-beta primer mix together with a sample-barcoded 5' primer, a second PCR was run for roughly 7 to 11 cycles. One entry per CDR3 protein results from TCRdb running MiXCR on the 5' RACE reads. The table lists approximately 670,000 distinct CDR3 sequences, 40% to 50% of them singletons. Sample: blood. The receptors were sampled from a man aged 80 or over in good health.

This clonotype has more than one count but fewer than ten. The chain links TRBV5-1 to TRBJ2-7; TRBD1 matches at 8 bases. The J segment lost 0 bases and the V segment lost 0 bases, leaving 2 bases of the junction unmatched. CDR3 length: 15 residues. Germline values: CDR1 SGHRS, CDR2 YFSETQ. This CDR3 is CASSLDTGGSYEQYF. The CDR3 nucleotides are TGCGCCAGCAGCTTGGACACAGGGGGCTCCTACGAGCAGTACTTC. Together with reference TRBV5-1 and TRBJ2-7, the CDR3 gives the full variable domain: KAGVTQTPRYLIKTRGQQVTLSCSPISGHRSVSWYQQTPGQGLQFLFEYFSETQRNKGNFPGRFSGRQFSNSRSEMNVSTLELGDSALYLCASSLDTGGSYEQYFGPGTRLTVT.

The J gene is TRBJ1-5, the V gene TRBV6-1; D possibly corresponds to TRBD1 (5 bases). This CDR3 has 14 amino acids. The germline gives CDR1 MNHNS, CDR2 SASEGT. V lost 5 bases and J 4 bases, leaving 12 bases between the germline ends. In DNA form, the CDR3 reads TGTGCCAGCAGTTTTTCGACAGATAATCAGCCCCAGCATTTT. It codes for CASSFSTDNQPQHF.

The chain combines TRBV12-3 or TRBV12-4 with TRBJ2-3; D is ambiguous. The CDR3 spans 15 residues. Trimming removed 5 bases at V and 0 bases at J, with 12 bases between. The CDR3 DNA follows: TGTGCCAGCAGTCCCCTTATCCTTAGCACAGATACGCAGTATTTT. Protein sequence: CASSPLILSTDTQYF.

The chain has TRBV6-2 or TRBV6-3 and TRBJ2-1; 9 bases are shared with TRBD1. V lost 5 bases to trimming and J lost 2 bases; unmatched junction nucleotides: 4. Germline V lookup: CDR1 MNHEY, CDR2 SVGEGT. The CDR3 has 15 amino acids. The CDR3 spells CASSTGTGPYNEQFF. DNA of the CDR3: TGTGCCAGCAGTACCGGGACAGGGCCCTACAATGAGCAGTTCTTC.

Worth noting for this clonotype: This may be a read error: a much more frequent sequence differs by one nucleotide. The chain recombines TRBV20-1 with TRBJ1-2, with D maybe TRBD1 (5 bases). Trimming left V 3 bases short and J 8 bases short, with 16 bases between. CDR1 DFQATT and CDR2 SNEGSKA come from the germline V gene (reference sequence). The CDR3 is 13 amino acids. Written as DNA, the CDR3 is TGCAGTGCTAGGAACGAGACAGTTTGCGGCTACACCTTC. Protein product: CSARNETVCGYTF.

The chain couples TRBV6-1 to TRBJ2-1, with a weak D call TRBD1 (6 bases). V lost 6 bases, J lost 4 bases, and 10 bases lay in between. The CDR3 sequence is 13 residues long. CDR1 is MNHNS, CDR2 SASEGT, per germline. CDR3 DNA: TGTGCCAGCAGATTTGACAGGTACAATGAGCAGTTCTTC. As protein: CASRFDRYNEQFF.

This clonotype was recorded at least ten times. This chain connects TRBV14 to TRBJ2-3; D gene ambiguous. Germline-derived CDR1 and CDR2 are SGHDN and FVKESK. The CDR3 is 14 residues long. The V and J ends lost 6 bases and 3 bases respectively, with 13 bases between them. CDR3 in amino acids: CASSIAQLTDTQYF. DNA for the CDR3: TGTGCCAGCAGTATCGCGCAGCTTACAGATACGCAGTATTTT.

This clonotype was counted ten times or more. The chain recombines TRBV27 with TRBJ2-3, with TRBD1 identical over 8 bases. In germline, CDR1 is MNHEY, CDR2 SMNVEV (reference sequence). J was trimmed by 2 bases and V by 6 bases; bases with no gene match: 4. This CDR3 has 14 amino acids. CDR3 DNA sequence: TGTGCCAGCAGCTCGGGACAGGTCACAGATACGCAGTATTTT. It translates to CASSSGQVTDTQYF.

A note on this clonotype: A much larger clone lies one base from this, so it may be a read error. V and J are TRBV2 and TRBJ2-3; D perhaps matches TRBD2 (6 bases). The CDR3 contains 15 residues. Germline lookup yields CDR1 SNHLY and CDR2 FYNNEI. CDR3 sequence (DNA): TGTGTCAGCATCCCCGGGACTTACTTTACAGATACGCAGTATTTT. Encoded protein: CVSIPGTYFTDTQYF.

This chain links TRBV13 with TRBJ2-2; 11 bases match TRBD2. Germline CDR1 reads PRHDT; CDR2 reads FYEKMQ (reference sequence). J was trimmed by 2 bases and V by 5 bases; bases with no gene match: 7. The CDR3 totals 17 residues. The CDR3 here is CASSMLLAGANTGELFF. CDR3 sequence (DNA): TGTGCCAGCAGCATGCTACTAGCGGGGGCTAACACCGGGGAGCTGTTTTTT. The full variable domain, rest sourced from reference TRBV13 and TRBJ2-2, is AAGVIQSPRHLIKEKRETATLKCYPIPRHDTVYWYQQGPGQDPQFLISFYEKMQSDKGSIPDRFSAQQFSDYHSELNMSSLELGDSALYFCASSMLLAGANTGELFFGEGSRLTVL.

V is TRBV20-1 and J is TRBJ1-5; no clear D. Germline V gene sequence: CDR1 DFQATT, CDR2 SNEGSKA (reference sequence). Trimming shortened V by 0 bases and J by 7 bases, and 10 bases separated the two germline ends. This CDR3 has 13 residues. The CDR3 region is CSARDRGGQPQHF. The CDR3, as DNA: TGCAGTGCTAGAGATCGAGGTGGCCAGCCCCAGCATTTT.

The rearrangement uses TRBV20-1 and TRBJ2-5; 13 positions match TRBD2. The CDR3 runs 13 residues. Germline CDR1 DFQATT, CDR2 SNEGSKA (reference sequence). The CDR3 region is CTGLAGVGETQYF. The CDR3 coding sequence is TGCACTGGACTAGCGGGAGTGGGAGAGACCCAGTACTTC.

V usage is TRBV19 and J usage is TRBJ2-3, with 14 bases aligning to TRBD2. This CDR3 spans 15 amino acids. Germline assignment: CDR1 LNHDA and CDR2 SQIVND (reference sequence). The J segment lost 5 bases and the V segment lost 5 bases, leaving 3 bases of the junction unmatched. CDR3 sequence reads: CASSDGTSGRDTQYF. CDR3 coding DNA: TGTGCCAGTAGTGACGGGACTAGCGGGAGAGATACGCAGTATTTT.

This clonotype was found many times. The rearrangement links TRBV5-5 to TRBJ1-2, with a tentative D call TRBD1 (5 bases). The V end was cut by 1 base, the J end by 6 bases, with 13 bases between. CDR1 SGHKS and CDR2 YYEKEE come from the germline V gene (reference sequence). The CDR3 has 14 amino acids. In DNA, the CDR3 is TGTGCCAGCAGCTTGCGGGGGATCACGAATGGCTACACCTTC. It specifies CASSLRGITNGYTF.

This clonotype was counted only a few times. The V gene is TRBV7-2, the J gene TRBJ2-6, with 7 bases aligning to TRBD1. CDR1 is SGHTA and CDR2 is FQGNSA in the germline V gene. This CDR3 region has 18 residues. V dropped 1 base and J dropped 8; count of bases not matched to a gene: 14. Here the CDR3 DNA reads TGTGCCAGCAGCTTAGACCACAGGGGTGCGAAGGGGACCAACGTCCTGACTTTC. It codes for CASSLDHRGAKGTNVLTF.

This clonotype was recorded many times. The chain carries TRBV29-1 and TRBJ2-1, with 7 bases that match TRBD1. The CDR3 loop spans 14 amino acids. Unmatched junction bases numbered 13, after V lost 7 bases and J lost 7 bases. Germline V gene lookup returns CDR1 SQVTM and CDR2 ANQGSEA. The CDR3 nucleotides read TGCAGCGGCGGAAGGGGGCAGTTTTGGAATGAGCAGTTCTTC. Its translation: CSGGRGQFWNEQFF.

The chain has TRBV10-3 and TRBJ2-7; D may be TRBD1 (6 bases). Germline V gives CDR1 ENHRY, CDR2 SYGVKD. With 2 bases removed from V and 0 bases from J, the gap between germline ends came to 17 bases. The CDR3 sequence is 17 residues long. In DNA form, the CDR3 reads TGTGCCATCAGTGAGACTAGGACAGCTTTGAGCTCCTACGAGCAGTACTTC. The encoded protein is CAISETRTALSSYEQYF.

The V gene is TRBV20-1, the J gene TRBJ2-1; 10 nucleotides align to TRBD2. The germline V gene has CDR1 DFQATT and CDR2 SNEGSKA (reference sequence). This CDR3 is 17 amino acids long. Trimming cost V 0 bases and J 8 bases; bases outside gene matches: 13. CDR3 in DNA: TGCAGTGCTAGAGATGGGGGACGAGCGGGAGGGCTTTATGAGCAGTTCTTC. It encodes CSARDGGRAGGLYEQFF.

V is TRBV18 and J is TRBJ2-7; 9 positions match TRBD1. J lost 6 bases, V lost 4 bases, and 1 base had no gene match. Per germline, CDR1 KGHSH and CDR2 LQKENI. This CDR3 has 12 amino acids. In DNA, the CDR3 is TGTGCCAGCTCACGGGGACAGGGCGAGCAGTACTTC. The encoded protein is CASSRGQGEQYF. Supplemented by reference TRBV18 and TRBJ2-7, the full variable domain reads NAGVMQNPRHLVRRRGQEARLRCSPMKGHSHVYWYRQLPEEGLKFMVYLQKENIIDESGMPKERFSAEFPKEGPSILRIQQVVRGDSAAYFCASSRGQGEQYFGPGTRLTVT.

The chain joins TRBV7-3 to TRBJ2-1; D remains unclear. V lost 5 bases and J 6 bases, leaving 11 bases between the germline ends. The CDR3 spans 13 residues. CDR1 is SGHTA and CDR2 is FQGTGA in the germline V gene. The CDR3, as DNA: TGTGCCAGCAGCCCTTTCCAAAGCAATGAGCAGTTCTTC. Translating it yields CASSPFQSNEQFF.

This chain joins TRBV7-2 and TRBJ2-5; 12 bases line up with TRBD1. The better agreement between TRBJ2-7 and the DNA end casts doubt on the J call. This CDR3 contains 17 residues. Germline assignment: CDR1 SGHTA and CDR2 FQGNSA. CDR3 in DNA: TGTGCCAGCAGCCCCTGGGGGACAGGGGGCGGGACCTACGAGCAGTACTTC. Its protein is CASSPWGTGGGTYEQYF.

This clonotype was detected a few times. The chain couples TRBV4-3 to TRBJ2-2; D is undetermined. The germline V gene encodes CDR1 LGHNA and CDR2 YSLEER. The CDR3 has 16 residues. V shed 2 bases and J shed 2 bases, with 12 bases lying between them. The DNA of the CDR3 is TGCGCCAGCAGCCAAAGGGCGACAATTAACACCGGGGAGCTGTTTTTT. Its translation is CASSQRATINTGELFF.

This clonotype was seen more than once but under ten times. The chain joins TRBV28 to TRBJ2-5; 7 bases fit TRBD1. The CDR3 has 14 amino acids. CDR1 is MDHEN and CDR2 is SYDVKM in the germline V gene. With 6 bases clipped from V and 2 bases from J, the junction kept 6 bases outside the gene matches. Here the CDR3 reads CASRRQGGQETQYF. Here the CDR3 DNA reads TGTGCCAGCAGGCGACAGGGTGGGCAAGAGACCCAGTACTTC. Variable domain in full (rest from reference TRBV28 and TRBJ2-5): DVKVTQSSRYLVKRTGEKVFLECVQDMDHENMFWYRQDPGLGLRLIYFSYDVKMKEKGDIPEGYSVSREKKERFSLILESASTNQTSMYLCASRRQGGQETQYFGPGTRLLVL.

This clonotype occurred a few times. The rearrangement joins TRBV10-3 to TRBJ2-7, with 12 positions matching TRBD2. J gave up 0 bases and V 1 base, and 1 base lay outside the gene matches. The CDR3 runs to 16 residues. Germline CDR1 is ENHRY and CDR2 is SYGVKD. The chain's CDR3 is CAISEWTSGASYEQYF. The CDR3 nucleotides read TGTGCCATCAGTGAGTGGACTAGCGGGGCCTCCTACGAGCAGTACTTC.

V usage is TRBV6-5 and J usage is TRBJ2-2, with TRBD2 matching 14 bases. CDR1 is MNHEY and CDR2 is SVGAGI in the germline V gene. Trimming took 6 bases from V and 5 from J; bases not matched to a gene: 2. This CDR3 comprises 15 residues. The DNA of the CDR3 is TGTGCCAGCAGGGGGACTAGCGGGAGTACCGGGGAGCTGTTTTTT. This sequence encodes CASRGTSGSTGELFF.